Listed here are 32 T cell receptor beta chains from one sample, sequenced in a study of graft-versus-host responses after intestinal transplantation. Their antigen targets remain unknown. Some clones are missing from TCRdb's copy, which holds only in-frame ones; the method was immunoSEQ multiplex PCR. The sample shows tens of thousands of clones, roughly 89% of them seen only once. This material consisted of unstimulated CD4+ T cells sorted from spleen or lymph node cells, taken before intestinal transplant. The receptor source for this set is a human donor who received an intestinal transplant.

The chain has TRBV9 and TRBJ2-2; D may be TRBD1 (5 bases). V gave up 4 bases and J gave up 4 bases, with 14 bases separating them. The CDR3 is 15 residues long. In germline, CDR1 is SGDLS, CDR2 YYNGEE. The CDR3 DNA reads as TGTGCCAGCAGCTTTAGGACAAGCAGCACCGGGGAGCTGTTTTTT. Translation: CASSFRTSSTGELFF.

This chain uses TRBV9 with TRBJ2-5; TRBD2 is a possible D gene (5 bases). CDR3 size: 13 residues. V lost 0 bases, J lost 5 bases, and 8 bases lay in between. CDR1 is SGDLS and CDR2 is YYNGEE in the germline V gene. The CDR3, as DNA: TGTGCCAGCAGCGTAGGGCCGGGGGAGACCCAGTACTTC. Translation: CASSVGPGETQYF. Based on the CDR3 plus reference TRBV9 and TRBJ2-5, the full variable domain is DSGVTQTPKHLITATGQRVTLRCSPRSGDLSVYWYQQSLDQGLQFLIQYYNGEERAKGNILERFSAQQFPDLHSELNLSSLELGDSALYFCASSVGPGETQYFGPGTRLLVL.

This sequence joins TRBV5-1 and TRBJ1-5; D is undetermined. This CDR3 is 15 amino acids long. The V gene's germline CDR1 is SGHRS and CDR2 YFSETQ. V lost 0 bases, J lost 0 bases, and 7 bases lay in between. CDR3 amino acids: CASSLDGNSNQPQHF. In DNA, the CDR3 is TGCGCCAGCAGCTTGGACGGGAATAGCAATCAGCCCCAGCATTTT.

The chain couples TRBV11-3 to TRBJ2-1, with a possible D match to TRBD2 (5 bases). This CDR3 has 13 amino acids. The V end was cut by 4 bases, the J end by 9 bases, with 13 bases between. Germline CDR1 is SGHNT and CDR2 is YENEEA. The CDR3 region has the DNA TGTGCCAGCAGCTGGCGCCGGGGTGGTGAGCAGTTCTTC. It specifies CASSWRRGGEQFF.

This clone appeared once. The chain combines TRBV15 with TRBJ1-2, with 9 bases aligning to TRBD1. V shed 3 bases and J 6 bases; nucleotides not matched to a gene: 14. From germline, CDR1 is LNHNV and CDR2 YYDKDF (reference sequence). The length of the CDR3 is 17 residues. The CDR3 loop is CATSRSLRTGDLDGYTF. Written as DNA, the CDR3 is TGTGCCACCAGCAGGTCCCTCCGGACAGGGGATCTGGATGGCTACACCTTC.

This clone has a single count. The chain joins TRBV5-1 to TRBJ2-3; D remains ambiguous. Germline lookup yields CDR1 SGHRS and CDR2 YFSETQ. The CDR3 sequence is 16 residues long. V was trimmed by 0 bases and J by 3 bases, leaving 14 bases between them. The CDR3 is CASSLGVIDRTDTQYF. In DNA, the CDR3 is TGCGCCAGCAGCTTGGGAGTTATCGATAGAACAGATACGCAGTATTTT.

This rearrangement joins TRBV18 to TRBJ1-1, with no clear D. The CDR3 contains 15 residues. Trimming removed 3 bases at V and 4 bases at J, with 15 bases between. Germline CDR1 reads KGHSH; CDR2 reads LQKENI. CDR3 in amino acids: CASSPSGSTRTEAFF. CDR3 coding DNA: TGTGCCAGCTCACCCAGCGGCAGTACTCGCACTGAAGCTTTCTTT.

Here the CDR3 DNA reads TGCGCCAGCAGTACGGGGTCGAACACTGAAGCTTTCTTT. Its translation is CASSTGSNTEAFF. The V gene is TRBV5-1, the J gene TRBJ1-1; D uncertain. The length of the CDR3 is 13 residues. Germline values: CDR1 SGHRS, CDR2 YFSETQ. With 5 bases removed from V and 1 base from J, the gap between germline ends came to 9 bases.

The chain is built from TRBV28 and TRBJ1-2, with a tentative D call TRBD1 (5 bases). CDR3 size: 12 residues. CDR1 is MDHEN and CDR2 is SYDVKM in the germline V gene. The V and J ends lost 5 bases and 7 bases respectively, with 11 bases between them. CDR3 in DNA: TGTGCCAGCAGTCCGGGGGAGGCTGGCTACACCTTC. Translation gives CASSPGEAGYTF.

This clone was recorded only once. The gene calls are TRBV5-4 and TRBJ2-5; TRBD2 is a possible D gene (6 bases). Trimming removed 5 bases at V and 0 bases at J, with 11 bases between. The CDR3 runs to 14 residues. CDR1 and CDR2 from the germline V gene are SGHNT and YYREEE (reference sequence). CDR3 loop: CASRLLADQETQYF. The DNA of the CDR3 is TGTGCCAGCAGGCTACTAGCAGACCAAGAGACCCAGTACTTC. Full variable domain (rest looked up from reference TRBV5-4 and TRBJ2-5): ETGVTQSPTHLIKTRGQQVTLRCSSQSGHNTVSWYQQALGQGPQFIFQYYREEENGRGNFPPRFSGLQFPNYSSELNVNALELDDSALYLCASRLLADQETQYFGPGTRLLVL.

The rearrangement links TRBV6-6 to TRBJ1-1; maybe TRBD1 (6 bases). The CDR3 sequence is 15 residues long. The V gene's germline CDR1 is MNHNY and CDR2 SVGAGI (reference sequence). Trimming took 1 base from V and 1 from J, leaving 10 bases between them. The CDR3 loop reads CASSYFLGANTEAFF. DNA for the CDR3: TGTGCCAGCAGTTACTTTCTGGGGGCGAACACTGAAGCTTTCTTT.

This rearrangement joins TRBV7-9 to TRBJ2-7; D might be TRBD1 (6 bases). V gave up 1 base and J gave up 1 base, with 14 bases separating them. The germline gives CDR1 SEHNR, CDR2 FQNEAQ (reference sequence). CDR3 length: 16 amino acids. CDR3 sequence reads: CASSLGWTDLSYEQYF. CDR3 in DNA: TGTGCCAGCAGCTTAGGTTGGACAGACCTATCCTACGAGCAGTACTTC. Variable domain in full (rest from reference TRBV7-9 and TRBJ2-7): DTGVSQNPRHKITKRGQNVTFRCDPISEHNRLYWYRQTLGQGPEFLTYFQNEAQLEKSRLLSDRFSAERPKGSFSTLEIQRTEQGDSAMYLCASSLGWTDLSYEQYFGPGTRLTVT.

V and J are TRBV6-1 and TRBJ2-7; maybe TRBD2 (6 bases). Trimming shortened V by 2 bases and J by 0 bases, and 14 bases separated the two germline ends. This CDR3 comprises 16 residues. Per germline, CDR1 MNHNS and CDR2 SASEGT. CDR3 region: CASSETLTSHSYEQYF. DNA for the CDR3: TGTGCCAGCAGTGAAACCCTTACTAGCCACTCCTACGAGCAGTACTTC.

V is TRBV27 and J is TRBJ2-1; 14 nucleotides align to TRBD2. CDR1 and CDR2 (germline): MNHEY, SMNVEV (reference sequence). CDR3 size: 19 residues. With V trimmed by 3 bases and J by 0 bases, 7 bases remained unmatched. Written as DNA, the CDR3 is TGTGCCAGCAGTTTCGGACTAGCGGGAGGTCCCAGCTCCTACAATGAGCAGTTCTTC. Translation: CASSFGLAGGPSSYNEQFF.

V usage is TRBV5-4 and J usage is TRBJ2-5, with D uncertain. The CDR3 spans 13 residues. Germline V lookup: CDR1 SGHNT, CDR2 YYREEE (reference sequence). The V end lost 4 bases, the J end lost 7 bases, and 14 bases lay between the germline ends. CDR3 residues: CASSLKEYGTQYF. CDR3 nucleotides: TGTGCCAGCAGCCTCAAGGAATATGGGACCCAGTACTTC.

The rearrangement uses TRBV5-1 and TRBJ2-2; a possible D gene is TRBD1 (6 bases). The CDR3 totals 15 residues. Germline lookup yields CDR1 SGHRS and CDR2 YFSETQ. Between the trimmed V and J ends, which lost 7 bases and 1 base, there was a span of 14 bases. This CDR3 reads CASGDRQKNTGELFF. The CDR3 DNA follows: TGCGCCAGCGGCGACAGGCAGAAGAACACCGGGGAGCTGTTTTTT.

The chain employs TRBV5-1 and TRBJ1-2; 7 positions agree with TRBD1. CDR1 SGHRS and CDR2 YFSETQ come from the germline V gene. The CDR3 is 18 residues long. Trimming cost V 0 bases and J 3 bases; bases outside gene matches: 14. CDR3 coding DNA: TGCGCCAGCAGCTTGGGTTCGGCAGGGGGACCCCTTTACTATGGCTACACCTTC. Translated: CASSLGSAGGPLYYGYTF.

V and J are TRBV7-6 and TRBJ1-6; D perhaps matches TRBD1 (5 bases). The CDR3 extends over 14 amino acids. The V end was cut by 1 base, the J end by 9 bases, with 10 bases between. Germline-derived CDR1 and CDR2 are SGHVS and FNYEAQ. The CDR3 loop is CASSLELGGSPLHF. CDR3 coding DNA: TGTGCCAGCAGCTTAGAATTGGGGGGTTCACCCCTCCACTTT.

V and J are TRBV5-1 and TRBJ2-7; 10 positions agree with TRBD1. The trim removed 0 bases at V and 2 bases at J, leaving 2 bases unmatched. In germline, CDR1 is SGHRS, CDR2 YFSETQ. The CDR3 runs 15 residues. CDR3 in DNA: TGCGCCAGCAGCTTGGTGGGGACAGGGGCCTACGAGCAGTACTTC. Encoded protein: CASSLVGTGAYEQYF.

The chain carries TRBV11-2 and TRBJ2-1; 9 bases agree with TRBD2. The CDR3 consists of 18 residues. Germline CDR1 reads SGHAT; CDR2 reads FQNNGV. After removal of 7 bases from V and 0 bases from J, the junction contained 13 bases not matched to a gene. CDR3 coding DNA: TGTGCCAGCACTACGGGACTAGCAAGTTGGGGCTCCTACAATGAGCAGTTCTTC. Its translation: CASTTGLASWGSYNEQFF.

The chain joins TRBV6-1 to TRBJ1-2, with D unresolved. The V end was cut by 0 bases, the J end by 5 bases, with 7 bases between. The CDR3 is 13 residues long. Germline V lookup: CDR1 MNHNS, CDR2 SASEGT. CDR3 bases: TGTGCCAGCAGTGAAGCGGCAGTTTATGGCTACACCTTC. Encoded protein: CASSEAAVYGYTF.

CDR3 amino acids: CAARETGNTIYF. The CDR3 bases are TGTGCCGCGAGGGAAACTGGAAACACCATATATTTT. The gene calls are TRBV28 and TRBJ1-3; no reliable D call. The CDR3 has 12 amino acids. V shed 11 bases and J shed 2 bases, with 10 bases lying between them. Germline V gives CDR1 MDHEN, CDR2 SYDVKM.

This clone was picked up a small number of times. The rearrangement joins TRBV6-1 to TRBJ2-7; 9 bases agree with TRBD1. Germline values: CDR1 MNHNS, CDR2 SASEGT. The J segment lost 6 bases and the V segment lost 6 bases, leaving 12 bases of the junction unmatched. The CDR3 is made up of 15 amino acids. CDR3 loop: CASSLSRDRVGEQYF. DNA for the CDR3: TGTGCCAGCAGCCTCTCCCGGGACAGGGTGGGCGAGCAGTACTTC.

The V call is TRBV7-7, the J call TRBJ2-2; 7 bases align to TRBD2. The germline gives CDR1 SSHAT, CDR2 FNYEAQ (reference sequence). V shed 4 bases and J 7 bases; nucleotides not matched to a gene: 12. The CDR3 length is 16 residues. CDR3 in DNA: TGTGCCAGCAGCTCTTATGCGGGAGAGGCTCACGGGGAGCTGTTTTTT. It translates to CASSSYAGEAHGELFF.

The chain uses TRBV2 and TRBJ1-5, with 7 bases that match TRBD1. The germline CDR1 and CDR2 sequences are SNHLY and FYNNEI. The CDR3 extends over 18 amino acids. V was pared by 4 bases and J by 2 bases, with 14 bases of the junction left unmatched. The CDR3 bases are TGTGCCAGCAGTGTCTTCCAGGGGGTCGGTGGTGGCAATCAGCCCCAGCATTTT. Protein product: CASSVFQGVGGGNQPQHF.

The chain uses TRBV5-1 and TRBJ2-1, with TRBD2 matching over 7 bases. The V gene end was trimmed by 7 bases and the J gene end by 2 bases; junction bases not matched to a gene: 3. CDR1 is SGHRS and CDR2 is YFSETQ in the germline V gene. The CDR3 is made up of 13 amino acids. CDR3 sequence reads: CASGRAAYNEQFF. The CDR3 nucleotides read TGCGCCAGCGGGAGGGCTGCCTACAATGAGCAGTTCTTC.

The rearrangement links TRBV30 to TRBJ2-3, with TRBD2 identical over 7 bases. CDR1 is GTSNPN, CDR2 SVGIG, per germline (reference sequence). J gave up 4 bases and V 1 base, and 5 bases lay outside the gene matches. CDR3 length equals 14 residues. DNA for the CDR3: TGTGCCTGGAGTGGTGGCGGGAGAGCAGATACGCAGTATTTT. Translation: CAWSGGGRADTQYF.

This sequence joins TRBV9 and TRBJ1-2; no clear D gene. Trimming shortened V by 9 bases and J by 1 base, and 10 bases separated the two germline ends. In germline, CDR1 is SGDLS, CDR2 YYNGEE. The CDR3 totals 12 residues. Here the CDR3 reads CAICGSNYGYTF. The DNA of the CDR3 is TGTGCCATATGTGGGAGTAACTATGGCTACACCTTC.

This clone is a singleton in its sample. The CDR3 here is CASSHNMTSEKSHEQYF. CDR3 nucleotides: TGTGCCAGCAGCCATAATATGACTAGCGAAAAATCCCACGAGCAGTACTTC. The chain is built from TRBV27 and TRBJ2-7; TRBD2 aligns across 8 bases. Trimming took 6 bases from V and 5 from J; bases not matched to a gene: 18. Germline values: CDR1 MNHEY, CDR2 SMNVEV (reference sequence). The CDR3 length is 17 residues.

CDR3 sequence (DNA): TGTGCCATCAGTGAGTCCGGGACAGCTAGGGCTTTTGGTACTGAAGCTTTCTTT. Its translation is CAISESGTARAFGTEAFF. This chain uses TRBV10-3 with TRBJ1-1, with TRBD1 matching over 7 bases. Germline assignment: CDR1 ENHRY and CDR2 SYGVKD. The CDR3 consists of 18 residues. J was trimmed by 5 bases and V by 0 bases; bases with no gene match: 15.

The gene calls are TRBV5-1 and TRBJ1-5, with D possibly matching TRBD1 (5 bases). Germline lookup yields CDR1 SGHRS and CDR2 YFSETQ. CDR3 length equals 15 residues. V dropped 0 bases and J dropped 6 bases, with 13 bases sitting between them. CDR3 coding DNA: TGCGCCAGCAGCTTGGACAGGCTTGTCGGTCAGCCCCAGCATTTT. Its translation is CASSLDRLVGQPQHF.

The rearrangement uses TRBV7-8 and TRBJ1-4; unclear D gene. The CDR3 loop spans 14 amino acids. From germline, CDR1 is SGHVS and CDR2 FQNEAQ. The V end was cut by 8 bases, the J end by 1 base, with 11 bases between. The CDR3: CASRRAGTNEKLFF. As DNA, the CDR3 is TGTGCCAGCCGGAGGGCAGGAACTAATGAAAAACTGTTTTTT. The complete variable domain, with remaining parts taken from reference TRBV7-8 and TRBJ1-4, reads GAGVSQSPRYKVAKRGQDVALRCDPISGHVSLFWYQQALGQGPEFLTYFQNEAQLDKSGLPSDRFFAERPEGSVSTLKIQRTQQEDSAVYLCASRRAGTNEKLFFGSGTQLSVL.